This TCR beta chain was profiled in a study of T cell responses to AZD1222 COVID-19 vaccine. The study, taken as a whole, reports: Across the whole spike, CD4 TCRs peaked at regions 160-218 and 743-854.

The assay was immunoSEQ multiplex PCR, and TCRdb's table has in-frame clones only and misses some. The sample gives tens of thousands of clones, around 87% of which show up once; around 10% is in the top ten. Deletions cut 0 bases from V and 2 bases from J, with 16 bases between. Germline values: CDR1 GTSNPN, CDR2 SVGIG (reference sequence). The CDR3 is 16 amino acids. As concerns this clone: No antigen is known for it.

The sample was peripheral blood, taken 28 days after the second AZD1222 dose. The chain combines TRBV30 with TRBJ1-2, with D uncertain. The receptor was derived from an adult who received the AZD1222 COVID-19 vaccine. The CDR3 here is CAWSVVVPSGNYGYTF. Written as DNA, the CDR3 is TGTGCCTGGAGTGTAGTAGTCCCCTCAGGAAACTATGGCTACACCTTC.